One sample yielded the 25 T cell receptor beta chains listed below, sequenced in a study of beta chain features in type 1 diabetes. Investigators reverse transcribed all isolated RNA, so they sequenced expressed TCRB transcripts. Clones were read by immunoSEQ multiplex PCR, and TCRdb kept only the in-frame ones, dropping some. This sample has 350,000 to 400,000 clones, with about 16% found just once. Specimen: naive CD4+ T cells from blood. All receptors derive from a woman younger than 35 in good health.

CDR3 protein: CASSYSQVQETQYF. The CDR3 DNA follows: TGTGCCAGCAGTTACTCGCAGGTTCAAGAGACCCAGTACTTC. This chain connects TRBV6-5 to TRBJ2-5; no firm D call. The V and J ends lost 0 bases and 2 bases respectively, with 7 bases between them. CDR1 and CDR2 from the germline V gene are MNHEY and SVGAGI. The CDR3 runs 14 residues.

This clone was seen a handful of times. V is TRBV29-1 and J is TRBJ2-5, with a possible D match to TRBD1 (6 bases). The CDR3 extends over 13 amino acids. Trimming took off 7 bases at V and 4 bases at J, with 16 bases between the two ends. Germline assignment: CDR1 SQVTM and CDR2 ANQGSEA. Here the CDR3 DNA reads TGCAGCGCCGCACAGGGTAATAGAGAGACCCAGTACTTC. Its protein product is CSAAQGNRETQYF.

This chain uses TRBV7-6 with TRBJ2-7, with 11 bases lining up with TRBD2. The CDR3 is made up of 15 amino acids. Germline V gene lookup returns CDR1 SGHVS and CDR2 FNYEAQ. V lost 0 bases to trimming and J lost 4 bases; unmatched junction nucleotides: 2. The DNA of the CDR3 is TGTGCCAGCAGCTTAGCCGGGACTAGCGGATACGAGCAGTACTTC. It encodes CASSLAGTSGYEQYF.

J is TRBJ2-5 and V is TRBV7-8; a possible D gene is TRBD2 (6 bases). Germline-derived CDR1 and CDR2 are SGHVS and FQNEAQ. The CDR3 loop spans 16 amino acids. V lost 1 base to trimming and J lost 0 bases, with 12 bases between them. The CDR3 spells CASSLGIAEYQETQYF. The CDR3 coding sequence is TGTGCCAGCAGCTTAGGAATAGCGGAATACCAAGAGACCCAGTACTTC.

This clone has only a few counts. The same CDR3 can be traced to other DNA sequences in this sample. The chain carries TRBV5-1 and TRBJ2-7; D unclear. Trimming took 0 bases from V and 5 from J, leaving 6 bases between them. Per germline, CDR1 SGHRS and CDR2 YFSETQ. The CDR3 sequence is 12 residues long. This chain's CDR3 is CASSLVSDEQYF. The CDR3 DNA follows: TGCGCCAGCAGCTTGGTATCGGACGAGCAGTACTTC.

The table lists this clone with a few counts. The V call is TRBV7-2, the J call TRBJ2-5; TRBD2 matches at 7 bases. J was trimmed by 0 bases and V by 7 bases; bases with no gene match: 8. In germline, CDR1 is SGHTA, CDR2 FQGNSA. The CDR3 consists of 15 residues. The CDR3 is CASTWAGEHQETQYF. The CDR3, as DNA: TGTGCCAGCACCTGGGCGGGAGAACACCAAGAGACCCAGTACTTC.

The chain has TRBV11-2 and TRBJ2-1; TRBD1 aligns across 9 bases. V gave up 3 bases and J gave up 10 bases; unmatched junction bases: 1. Germline CDR1 is SGHAT and CDR2 is FQNNGV. The CDR3 is made up of 12 amino acids. The CDR3 bases are TGTGCCAGCAGCTTCGGGACAGGGGAGCAGTTCTTC. Its translation is CASSFGTGEQFF.

The V and J genes are TRBV15 and TRBJ2-1; D not resolved. CDR1 is LNHNV, CDR2 YYDKDF, per germline (reference sequence). Trimming removed 0 bases at V and 0 bases at J, with 6 bases between. The CDR3 has 15 amino acids. The CDR3 nucleotides read TGTGCCACCAGCAGAGATCGTAACTCCTACAATGAGCAGTTCTTC. It is translated as CATSRDRNSYNEQFF.

The J gene is TRBJ2-1, the V gene TRBV6-6, with TRBD1 matching over 7 bases. V lost 6 bases, J lost 2 bases, and 4 bases stayed unmatched. Germline V lookup: CDR1 MNHNY, CDR2 SVGAGI (reference sequence). This CDR3 is built from 14 residues. The CDR3 sequence: CASRWTGPYNEQFF. CDR3 sequence (DNA): TGTGCCAGCAGATGGACAGGACCCTACAATGAGCAGTTCTTC.

This clone was seen a handful of times. J is TRBJ1-5 and V is TRBV28; D is unresolved. V gave up 5 bases and J gave up 6 bases, with 14 bases separating them. The CDR3 sequence is 14 residues long. Looked up from germline, CDR1 is MDHEN and CDR2 is SYDVKM. CDR3 coding DNA: TGTGCCAGCAGTCCTCGCCTAGGCGGTCAGCCCCAGCATTTT. Translating gives CASSPRLGGQPQHF. Full variable domain (outside the CDR3, taken from reference TRBV28 and TRBJ1-5): DVKVTQSSRYLVKRTGEKVFLECVQDMDHENMFWYRQDPGLGLRLIYFSYDVKMKEKGDIPEGYSVSREKKERFSLILESASTNQTSMYLCASSPRLGGQPQHFGDGTRLSIL.

This clone was seen more than once but under ten times. This sequence joins TRBV5-1 and TRBJ2-3, with a weak D call TRBD1 (5 bases). This CDR3 is built from 16 residues. V was cut by 0 bases and J by 1 base, with 12 bases left in between. Germline V CDR1 and CDR2: SGHRS, YFSETQ. The CDR3 region is CASSLGQGLGTDTQYF. The CDR3 bases are TGCGCCAGCAGCTTGGGGCAGGGATTGGGCACAGATACGCAGTATTTT.

In its sample, this clone was seen a few times. V gene TRBV25-1 combines with J gene TRBJ2-1; no definite D call. The CDR3 spans 15 residues. V was clipped by 3 bases and J by 5 bases, with 14 bases between them. Germline values: CDR1 MGHDK, CDR2 SYGVNS. The DNA of the CDR3 is TGTGCCAGCAGTGATAGTCGTAAACCACACAATGAGCAGTTCTTC. Its protein is CASSDSRKPHNEQFF.

On this clone itself: At the DNA level, this CDR3 is encoded by other sequences in the same sample as well. The chain employs TRBV28 and TRBJ2-3, with 9 positions matching TRBD1. The germline V gene encodes CDR1 MDHEN and CDR2 SYDVKM. This CDR3 is built from 14 residues. V trimming: 6 bases; J trimming: 3 bases; junction bases outside the gene matches: 4. The CDR3 reads CASSPGQGTDTQYF. In DNA form, the CDR3 reads TGTGCCAGCAGCCCCGGACAGGGGACAGATACGCAGTATTTT.

The chain joins TRBV30 to TRBJ1-3; 7 bases line up with TRBD1. J gave up 3 bases and V 3 bases, and 5 bases lay outside the gene matches. Germline values: CDR1 GTSNPN, CDR2 SVGIG (reference sequence). The CDR3 is 14 amino acids. CDR3 sequence (DNA): TGTGCCTGGAGGAGACAGGGAGATGGAAACACCATATATTTT. This encodes CAWRRQGDGNTIYF. Using reference TRBV30 and TRBJ1-3 for the parts outside the CDR3, the full variable domain is SQTIHQWPATLVQPVGSPLSLECTVEGTSNPNLYWYRQAAGRGLQLLFYSVGIGQISSEVPQNLSASRPQDRQFILSSKKLLLSDSGFYLCAWRRQGDGNTIYFGEGSWLTVV.

V and J are TRBV7-3 and TRBJ1-2; perhaps TRBD1 as D (6 bases). Trimming cost V 5 bases and J 5 bases, with 18 bases left between them. Germline V gives CDR1 SGHTA, CDR2 FQGTGA. The length of the CDR3 is 15 residues. CDR3 in DNA: TGTGCCAGCAGCCCCCGGGACACCAGAGGTTATGGCTACACCTTC. Protein sequence: CASSPRDTRGYGYTF.

This clone was picked up one time. CDR3 nucleotide sequence: TGTGCCAGCAGTGCCTCTTACAGGGGGCTCGATGGCTACACCTTC. Translation: CASSASYRGLDGYTF. The rearrangement links TRBV27 to TRBJ1-2; 9 bases match TRBD1. Trimming at V came to 5 bases and at J to 6 bases, leaving 10 bases not matched to a gene. CDR3 length: 15 residues. Germline CDR1 and CDR2: MNHEY and SMNVEV (reference sequence).

The chain joins TRBV5-1 to TRBJ2-2, with a tentative D call TRBD1 (5 bases). Germline V gives CDR1 SGHRS, CDR2 YFSETQ. This CDR3 spans 16 amino acids. V shed 6 bases and J shed 0 bases, with 15 bases lying between them. The CDR3 loop reads CASIGHLNTNTGELFF. The CDR3 nucleotides read TGCGCCAGCATCGGACATCTTAACACGAACACCGGGGAGCTGTTTTTT.

This clone was counted a few times. V usage is TRBV18 and J usage is TRBJ2-7; 9 bases map to TRBD1. Losses at the gene ends were 6 bases for V and 1 base for J; bases not matched to a gene: 1. Germline V gene lookup returns CDR1 KGHSH and CDR2 LQKENI. CDR3 length: 13 amino acids. The DNA for the CDR3 is TGTGCCAGCTCGGGGACAGGGTCCTACGAGCAGTACTTC. It is translated as CASSGTGSYEQYF.

This clone was seen more than once but under ten times. V gene TRBV25-1 combines with J gene TRBJ2-7; 7 bases map to TRBD1. Germline-derived CDR1 and CDR2 are MGHDK and SYGVNS. CDR3 length equals 17 residues. The junction had 11 bases not matched to a gene; V was cut back by 1 base and J by 2 bases. The CDR3 coding sequence is TGTGCCAGCAGTGAATTGGATAAGGCAGGGGGTACCTACGAGCAGTACTTC. It specifies CASSELDKAGGTYEQYF.

The CDR3 region is CATVRPGLNEAFF. The CDR3 DNA reads as TGTGCCACCGTCAGGCCAGGCCTGAATGAAGCTTTCTTT. V is TRBV15 and J is TRBJ1-1; D gene uncertain. The germline gives CDR1 LNHNV, CDR2 YYDKDF (reference sequence). The V and J ends lost 8 bases and 7 bases respectively, with 17 bases between them. CDR3 size: 13 residues. Complete variable domain (other parts from reference TRBV15 and TRBJ1-1): DAMVIQNPRYQVTQFGKPVTLSCSQTLNHNVMYWYQQKSSQAPKLLFHYYDKDFNNEADTPDNFQSRRPNTSFCFLDIRSPGLGDTAMYLCATVRPGLNEAFFGQGTRLTVV.

The sample holds a few counts of this clone. V is TRBV30 and J is TRBJ2-1, with 9 bases aligning to TRBD2. The V gene's germline CDR1 is GTSNPN and CDR2 SVGIG (reference sequence). CDR3 length equals 15 residues. Losses at the gene ends were 4 bases for V and 9 bases for J; bases not matched to a gene: 13. The CDR3 is CAWKEGGLAFAEQFF. The CDR3 DNA reads as TGTGCCTGGAAAGAGGGTGGACTAGCGTTCGCTGAGCAGTTCTTC.

This clone came up a few times. The chain joins TRBV29-1 to TRBJ2-5; TRBD1 matches 7 bases. J lost 5 bases, V lost 5 bases, and 5 bases had no gene match. Germline assignment: CDR1 SQVTM and CDR2 ANQGSEA. The CDR3 length is 12 residues. In DNA, the CDR3 is TGCAGCGTTACGAGGGGGCGCGAGACCCAGTACTTC. Its translation: CSVTRGRETQYF.

This clone was found a few times. CDR3 amino acids: CASSPNFGANYGYTF. CDR3 nucleotide sequence: TGTGCCAGCAGCCCGAACTTTGGAGCTAACTATGGCTACACCTTC. The chain employs TRBV11-1 and TRBJ1-2; D call uncertain. Germline V gene lookup returns CDR1 SGHAT and CDR2 FQDESV (reference sequence). V lost 5 bases and J lost 0, with 13 bases in between. CDR3 length equals 15 residues.

This clone was observed a few times. The rearrangement uses TRBV5-4 and TRBJ2-3; 8 bases agree with TRBD1. The length of the CDR3 is 14 residues. CDR1 and CDR2 (germline): SGHNT, YYREEE (reference sequence). The J segment lost 4 bases and the V segment lost 10 bases, leaving 11 bases of the junction unmatched. The CDR3 DNA sequence: TGTGCCCCCTCAGACAGGGGCTTTGCAGATACGCAGTATTTT. Amino acid sequence: CAPSDRGFADTQYF.

There are a few counts of this clone. This chain joins TRBV11-2 and TRBJ2-2; unclear D gene. Germline CDR1 is SGHAT and CDR2 is FQNNGV. The CDR3 is 12 residues long. V was cut by 1 base and J by 6 bases, with 3 bases left in between. The CDR3 loop reads CASSLVAGELFF. CDR3 DNA: TGTGCCAGCAGCTTAGTCGCCGGGGAGCTGTTTTTT. Full variable domain (remainder filled in from reference TRBV11-2 and TRBJ2-2): EAGVAQSPRYKIIEKRQSVAFWCNPISGHATLYWYQQILGQGPKLLIQFQNNGVVDDSQLPKDRFSAERLKGVDSTLKIQPAKLEDSAVYLCASSLVAGELFFGEGSRLTVL.